This T cell receptor (beta chain) stems from a study of metastatic and nonmetastatic thyroid tumors. About this clone itself: The antigen remains unidentified.

Germline CDR1 and CDR2: MDHEN and SYDVKM. V was clipped by 8 bases and J by 8 bases, with 12 bases between them. There are 11 residues in the CDR3. Patients underwent thyroid surgery, and none had received any treatment before it. Whole-study results and caveats: In both blood and tumor samples, TCR beta diversity was reported significantly higher for malignant than benign nodules.

TCRdb re-analyzed the PCR reads through MiXCR. Among about 11,000 clones, approximately 24% were seen once, and the ten largest hold around 9.8%. V is TRBV28 and J is TRBJ1-2, with unresolved D. The sequencing input was tumor tissue. The clonotype originates from a female donor with papillary thyroid cancer or a benign thyroid nodule (not recorded which). Some clones in this sample may be carry-over from other donors' samples. The CDR3 loop reads CASGSGWGYTF. The DNA of the CDR3 is TGTGCCAGCGGGTCAGGATGGGGCTACACCTTC.